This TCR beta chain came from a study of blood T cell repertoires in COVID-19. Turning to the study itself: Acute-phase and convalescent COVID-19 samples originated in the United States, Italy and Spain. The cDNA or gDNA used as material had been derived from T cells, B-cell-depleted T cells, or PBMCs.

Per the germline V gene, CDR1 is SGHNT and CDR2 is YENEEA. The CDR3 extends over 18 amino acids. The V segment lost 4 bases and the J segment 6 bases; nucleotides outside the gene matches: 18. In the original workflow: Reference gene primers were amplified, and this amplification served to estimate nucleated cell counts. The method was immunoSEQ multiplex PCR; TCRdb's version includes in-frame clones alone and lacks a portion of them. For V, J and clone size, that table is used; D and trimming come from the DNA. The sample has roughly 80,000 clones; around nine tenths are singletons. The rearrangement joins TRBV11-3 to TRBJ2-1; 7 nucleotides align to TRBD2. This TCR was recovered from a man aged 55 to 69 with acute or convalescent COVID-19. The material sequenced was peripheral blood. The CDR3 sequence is CASSSSEPSGGRVNEQFF. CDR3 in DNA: TGTGCCAGCAGCTCCAGTGAACCCTCCGGCGGGAGAGTCAATGAGCAGTTCTTC. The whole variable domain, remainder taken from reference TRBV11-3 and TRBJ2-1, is EAGVVQSPRYKIIEKKQPVAFWCNPISGHNTLYWYLQNLGQGPELLIRYENEEAVDDSQLPKDRFSAERLKGVDSTLKIQPAELGDSAVYLCASSSSEPSGGRVNEQFFGPGTRLTVL.